These 30 T cell receptor beta chains were sequenced from one sample in a study of OX40 agonist ivuxolimab in advanced cancers. Assay used: immunoSEQ multiplex PCR; TCRdb lists only in-frame clones, some missing. The data show approximately 46,000 clones, with around 77% seen just once and around 2.7% held by the top ten. Sample: CD4+ or CD8+ T cells sorted from blood, taken in a trial of the OX40 agonist ivuxolimab. Receptors originate from an adult with an advanced solid tumor such as melanoma, head and neck, liver or kidney cancer.

The gene calls are TRBV5-1 and TRBJ2-2; D ambiguous. The germline V and J ends were trimmed by 1 base and 6 bases, with 10 bases remaining between them. Germline assignment: CDR1 SGHRS and CDR2 YFSETQ. The CDR3 contains 14 residues. The CDR3 here is CASSLSLVAGELFF. The DNA of the CDR3 is TGCGCCAGCAGCTTGTCACTCGTAGCCGGGGAGCTGTTTTTT.

This chain connects TRBV7-9 to TRBJ1-4; 11 bases are shared with TRBD1. This CDR3 is built from 16 residues. CDR1 and CDR2 (germline): SEHNR, FQNEAQ (reference sequence). V trimming: 4 bases; J trimming: 8 bases; junction bases outside the gene matches: 9. This CDR3 reads CASSSWTGGAGEKLFF. The CDR3 nucleotides read TGTGCCAGCAGCTCCTGGACAGGGGGCGCGGGGGAAAAACTGTTTTTT.

This clone occurred a few times. The chain couples TRBV6-6 to TRBJ1-1; a possible D gene is TRBD1 (5 bases). The CDR3 contains 10 residues. The germline V gene has CDR1 MNHNY and CDR2 SVGAGI (reference sequence). V lost 7 bases and J lost 8, with 8 bases in between. The CDR3 sequence is CASTRQEAFF. The CDR3 bases are TGTGCCAGCACCAGACAGGAAGCTTTCTTT.

The V and J genes are TRBV9 and TRBJ2-1; D possibly uses TRBD1 or TRBD2 (5 bases each). The CDR3 consists of 15 residues. Germline V gene sequence: CDR1 SGDLS, CDR2 YYNGEE. V gave up 2 bases and J gave up 3 bases, with 12 bases separating them. The DNA for the CDR3 is TGTGCCAGCAGCGTGTCGGGACGGGACTACAATGAGCAGTTCTTC. Translation gives CASSVSGRDYNEQFF.

The V call is TRBV4-1, the J call TRBJ2-4, with D perhaps matching TRBD2 (6 bases). With 3 bases removed from V and 4 bases from J, the gap between germline ends came to 16 bases. Germline assignment: CDR1 MGHRA and CDR2 YSYEKL. There are 16 residues in the CDR3. The CDR3 DNA sequence: TGCGCCAGCAGCCACATCCTCCGGACTAAAAAAAACATTCAGTACTTC. Its protein is CASSHILRTKKNIQYF.

The chain couples TRBV6-6 to TRBJ2-2, with TRBD1 identical over 8 bases. Germline V gene sequence: CDR1 MNHNY, CDR2 SVGAGI (reference sequence). The CDR3 length is 16 residues. Trimming took 0 bases from V and 6 from J; bases not matched to a gene: 6. The CDR3 DNA reads as TGTGCCAGCAGTTACTCCAGGGGGCCTGGCGCCGGGGAGCTGTTTTTT. Translated, it gives CASSYSRGPGAGELFF.

This sequence joins TRBV11-3 and TRBJ2-3; 12 bases fit TRBD2. Looked up from germline, CDR1 is SGHNT and CDR2 is YENEEA. This CDR3 contains 15 residues. V lost 6 bases, J lost 3 bases, and 4 bases stayed unmatched. The CDR3 reads CASSKTSGSTDTQYF. Written as DNA, the CDR3 is TGTGCCAGCAGTAAGACTAGCGGGAGTACAGATACGCAGTATTTT.

This clone ranks as medium-sized (0.01 to 0.1%). J is TRBJ2-3 and V is TRBV14; D is ambiguous. CDR1 and CDR2 from the germline V gene are SGHDN and FVKESK. The CDR3 is 11 residues long. V was clipped by 1 base and J by 5 bases, with 1 base between them. The CDR3 DNA follows: TGTGCCAGCAGCCAAGTAGATACGCAGTATTTT. Protein sequence: CASSQVDTQYF.

The chain employs TRBV30 and TRBJ2-2; 12 nucleotides line up with TRBD2. The CDR3 totals 15 residues. V was pared by 1 base and J by 7 bases, with 4 bases of the junction left unmatched. Germline lookup yields CDR1 GTSNPN and CDR2 SVGIG (reference sequence). The CDR3 DNA is TGTGCCTGGAGTGGACTAGCGGGAGTTGACGGGGAGCTGTTTTTT. Encoded protein: CAWSGLAGVDGELFF.

The count of this clone is one. V usage is TRBV11-3 and J usage is TRBJ2-1; D perhaps matches TRBD1 (6 bases). CDR1 and CDR2 (germline): SGHNT, YENEEA. V gave up 5 bases and J gave up 2 bases, with 10 bases separating them. CDR3 size: 14 residues. CDR3: CASSTGLAYNEQFF. In DNA form, the CDR3 reads TGTGCCAGCAGCACAGGGTTGGCCTACAATGAGCAGTTCTTC.

The gene calls are TRBV27 and TRBJ2-1, with TRBD1 matching 9 bases. Germline values: CDR1 MNHEY, CDR2 SMNVEV (reference sequence). This CDR3 comprises 14 residues. Unmatched junction bases numbered 11, after V lost 7 bases and J lost 10 bases. In nucleotides, the CDR3 is TGTGCCAGCACCCCCGGGGACAGGGCGGGGGAGCAGTTCTTC. Translation: CASTPGDRAGEQFF.

The rearrangement links TRBV19 to TRBJ2-5, with 13 bases matching TRBD2. CDR3 length: 16 amino acids. The V gene end was trimmed by 5 bases and the J gene end by 4 bases; junction bases not matched to a gene: 7. Germline-derived CDR1 and CDR2 are LNHDA and SQIVND (reference sequence). CDR3 nucleotide sequence: TGTGCCAGTAGTCAGGGACTAGCGGGGTATCTAGAGACCCAGTACTTC. Translating it yields CASSQGLAGYLETQYF.

This chain uses TRBV5-1 with TRBJ2-7, with 9 bases identical to TRBD2. Germline V gene data show CDR1 as SGHRS and CDR2 as YFSETQ. V dropped 1 base and J dropped 4; count of bases not matched to a gene: 9. The CDR3 contains 16 residues. As DNA, the CDR3 is TGCGCCAGCAGCTTGTCAGGCGGGAGGGCCGGTTACGAGCAGTACTTC. Protein sequence: CASSLSGGRAGYEQYF. Variable domain in full (rest from reference TRBV5-1 and TRBJ2-7): KAGVTQTPRYLIKTRGQQVTLSCSPISGHRSVSWYQQTPGQGLQFLFEYFSETQRNKGNFPGRFSGRQFSNSRSEMNVSTLELGDSALYLCASSLSGGRAGYEQYFGPGTRLTVT.

The CDR3 sequence is CASSQEPQGLQPQHF. Written as DNA, the CDR3 is TGTGCCAGCAGCCAAGAACCACAGGGACTTCAGCCCCAGCATTTT. This rearrangement joins TRBV14 to TRBJ1-5; tentatively, D is TRBD1 (6 bases). V shed 0 bases and J shed 6 bases, with 12 bases lying between them. This CDR3 contains 15 residues. Per the germline V gene, CDR1 is SGHDN and CDR2 is FVKESK.

V and J are TRBV14 and TRBJ2-5, with 8 positions matching TRBD1. Germline lookup yields CDR1 SGHDN and CDR2 FVKESK. The trim removed 4 bases at V and 6 bases at J, leaving 10 bases unmatched. The CDR3 is made up of 15 amino acids. CDR3 residues: CASSPRQGMSQTQYF. CDR3 nucleotides: TGTGCCAGCAGCCCGCGACAGGGGATGTCCCAGACCCAGTACTTC.

This clone has a handful of counts. The chain is built from TRBV28 and TRBJ2-2; a possible D gene is TRBD2 (6 bases). V gave up 6 bases and J gave up 0 bases, with 11 bases separating them. Germline V gives CDR1 MDHEN, CDR2 SYDVKM. The CDR3 is made up of 15 amino acids. DNA of the CDR3: TGTGCCAGCAGACGGACTAACGCGAACACCGGGGAGCTGTTTTTT. Translation gives CASRRTNANTGELFF.

This rearrangement joins TRBV2 to TRBJ1-6; D remains ambiguous. Per germline, CDR1 SNHLY and CDR2 FYNNEI. Trimming left V 10 bases short and J 4 bases short, with 14 bases between. The CDR3 has 14 amino acids. CDR3 protein: CAILSGEYNSPLHF. DNA for the CDR3: TGTGCCATCTTGAGCGGAGAGTATAATTCACCCCTCCACTTT.

V is TRBV28 and J is TRBJ1-1; 7 nucleotides agree with TRBD1. The CDR3 sequence is 15 residues long. Germline V gene lookup returns CDR1 MDHEN and CDR2 SYDVKM. V gave up 6 bases and J gave up 0 bases; unmatched junction bases: 7. CDR3 amino acids: CASRYSGGLNTEAFF. CDR3 nucleotides: TGTGCCAGCAGGTACTCAGGGGGTTTGAACACTGAAGCTTTCTTT.

J is TRBJ1-3 and V is TRBV29-1; unclear D gene. This CDR3 spans 11 amino acids. Germline CDR1 SQVTM, CDR2 ANQGSEA. With 4 bases removed from V and 14 bases from J, the gap between germline ends came to 15 bases. For the CDR3, the DNA is TGCAGCGTTGGGCGAGAGTGGGGATTATATTTT. Protein sequence: CSVGREWGLYF. The full variable domain, completed using reference TRBV29-1 and TRBJ1-3, is SAVISQKPSRDICQRGTSLTIQCQVDSQVTMMFWYRQQPGQSLTLIATANQGSEATYESGFVIDKFPISRPNLTFSTLTVSNMSPEDSSIYLCSVGREWGLYFGEGSWLTVV.

The chain couples TRBV5-1 to TRBJ1-2; TRBD1 matches 9 bases. This CDR3 is 17 amino acids long. Germline V gene sequence: CDR1 SGHRS, CDR2 YFSETQ. The trim removed 0 bases at V and 4 bases at J, leaving 10 bases unmatched. This CDR3 is CASSLAPTGGPPYGYTF. CDR3 coding DNA: TGCGCCAGCAGCTTGGCCCCTACAGGGGGCCCTCCCTATGGCTACACCTTC.

CDR3 sequence: CASSASQNSYEQYF. The CDR3, as DNA: TGTGCCAGCAGTGCATCACAGAACTCCTACGAGCAGTACTTC. V and J are TRBV27 and TRBJ2-7, with D unclear. This CDR3 has 14 amino acids. Germline V CDR1 and CDR2: MNHEY, SMNVEV (reference sequence). The ends were cut back, 5 bases at V and 0 bases at J, with 11 bases in the middle.

CDR3 sequence reads: CASSLRSGRGTGELFF. Written as DNA, the CDR3 is TGTGCCAGCAGTTTAAGGAGCGGGAGAGGGACCGGGGAGCTGTTTTTT. This chain connects TRBV27 to TRBJ2-2; 8 bases are shared with TRBD2. Trimming removed 2 bases from V and 5 bases from J; junction bases left unmatched: 7. The CDR3 extends over 16 amino acids. CDR1 MNHEY and CDR2 SMNVEV come from the germline V gene (reference sequence).

This chain connects TRBV4-1 to TRBJ2-7; TRBD1 might be the D (5 bases). V was trimmed by 0 bases and J by 2 bases, leaving 14 bases between them. The germline CDR1 and CDR2 sequences are MGHRA and YSYEKL. The CDR3 is made up of 16 amino acids. The CDR3 bases are TGCGCCAGCAGCCAAGATTCCCAGGGCCTACCCTACGAGCAGTACTTC. Translating it yields CASSQDSQGLPYEQYF.

About this clone itself: The identical CDR3 is also encoded by other nucleotide sequences in the sample. The V and J genes are TRBV5-5 and TRBJ2-6, with TRBD1 identical over 8 bases. Losses at the gene ends were 4 bases for V and 4 bases for J; bases not matched to a gene: 13. CDR1 and CDR2 (germline): SGHKS, YYEKEE (reference sequence). The CDR3 sequence is 18 residues long. For the CDR3, the DNA is TGTGCCAGCAGCGTAGCCGGACAGGGAATATCCGGGGCCAACGTCCTGACTTTC. It specifies CASSVAGQGISGANVLTF.

Points on this clone: An end of the junction does not agree with germline; a read error may underlie this. The chain employs TRBV5-1 and TRBJ2-4; 10 bases agree with TRBD1. Looked up from germline, CDR1 is SGHRS and CDR2 is YFSETQ. The CDR3 spans 16 residues. The CDR3 loop reads CASSLTGGAAKNIQYF. The DNA for the CDR3 is TGTGCCAGCAGCTTGACAGGGGGCGCGGCCAAAAACATTCAGTACTTC.

The chain combines TRBV5-4 with TRBJ2-1, with 11 bases lining up with TRBD1. The trim removed 4 bases at V and 5 bases at J, leaving 8 bases unmatched. The CDR3 is made up of 16 amino acids. The germline V gene has CDR1 SGHNT and CDR2 YYREEE (reference sequence). The CDR3 loop is CASSASPGQGDNEQFF. CDR3 coding DNA: TGTGCCAGCAGCGCCTCTCCGGGACAGGGGGACAATGAGCAGTTCTTC.

The chain combines TRBV19 with TRBJ2-7, with 11 positions matching TRBD2. V shed 4 bases, J shed 3 bases, and the junction held 5 bases outside the gene matches. CDR3 length: 15 residues. CDR1 is LNHDA, CDR2 SQIVND, per germline (reference sequence). CDR3 sequence: CASSSRLAGIYEQYF. In DNA form, the CDR3 reads TGTGCCAGTAGTAGCAGACTAGCGGGGATCTACGAGCAGTACTTC.

This clone has more than one count but fewer than ten. DNA of the CDR3: TGTGCCAGCAGCCAAGCGGGAGGCACAGATACGCAGTATTTT. It codes for CASSQAGGTDTQYF. J is TRBJ2-3 and V is TRBV14; maybe TRBD2 (6 bases). Trimming left V 1 base short and J 1 base short, with 6 bases between. The CDR3 has 14 residues. Germline V gene lookup returns CDR1 SGHDN and CDR2 FVKESK.

Relative to its sample, this clone is medium-sized. The chain uses TRBV11-1 and TRBJ1-2; possibly TRBD1 for D (6 bases). Germline CDR1 SGHAT, CDR2 FQDESV (reference sequence). The ends were cut back, 1 base at V and 4 bases at J, with 10 bases in the middle. The CDR3 has 14 residues. In DNA, the CDR3 is TGTGCCAGCAGCTTAGGGACAGACGGCTATGGCTACACCTTC. It encodes CASSLGTDGYGYTF.

The chain employs TRBV5-4 and TRBJ2-1, with TRBD1 as a possible D gene (5 bases). The ends were cut back, 4 bases at V and 3 bases at J, with 14 bases in the middle. In germline, CDR1 is SGHNT, CDR2 YYREEE (reference sequence). The CDR3 is made up of 15 amino acids. The CDR3 DNA reads as TGTGCCAGCAGCGAAACAGGAGCTCTCTACAATGAGCAGTTCTTC. It yields the protein CASSETGALYNEQFF.